This T cell receptor (beta chain) was sequenced in a study of control samples from healthy donors and cancer patients. After removal of 0 bases from V and 15 bases from J, the junction contained 13 bases not matched to a gene. Per germline, CDR1 LNHNV and CDR2 YYDKDF (reference sequence). The CDR3 has 15 amino acids. Assay: immunoSEQ multiplex PCR; the TCRdb copy retains only in-frame clones and omits some. In the table there are fewer than 200,000 clones, over 95% of which are singletons. The chain links TRBV15 to TRBJ1-5; 8 bases agree with TRBD1. Material: blood. This sequence originates from a woman aged 25 to 45 in good health. The CDR3: CATSRDRLSRQGRHF. CDR3 bases: TGTGCCACCAGCAGAGATAGGTTGAGTAGACAGGGGAGGCATTTT. The complete variable domain, with remaining parts taken from reference TRBV15 and TRBJ1-5, reads DAMVIQNPRYQVTQFGKPVTLSCSQTLNHNVMYWYQQKSSQAPKLLFHYYDKDFNNEADTPDNFQSRRPNTSFCFLDIRSPGLGDTAMYLCATSRDRLSRQGRHFGDGTRLSIL.